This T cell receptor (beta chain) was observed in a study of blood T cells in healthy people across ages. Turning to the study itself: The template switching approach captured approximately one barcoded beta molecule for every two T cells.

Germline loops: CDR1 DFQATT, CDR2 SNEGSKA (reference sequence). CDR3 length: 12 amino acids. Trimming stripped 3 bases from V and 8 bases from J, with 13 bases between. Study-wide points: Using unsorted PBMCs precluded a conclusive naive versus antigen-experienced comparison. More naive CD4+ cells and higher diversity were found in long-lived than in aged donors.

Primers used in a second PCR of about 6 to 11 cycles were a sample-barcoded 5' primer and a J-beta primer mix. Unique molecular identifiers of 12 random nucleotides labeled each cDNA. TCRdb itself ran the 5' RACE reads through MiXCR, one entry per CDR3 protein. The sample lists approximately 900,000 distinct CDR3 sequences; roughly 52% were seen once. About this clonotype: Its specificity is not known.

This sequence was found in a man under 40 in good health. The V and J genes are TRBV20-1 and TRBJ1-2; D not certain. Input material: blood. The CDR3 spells CSASFGRGGYTF. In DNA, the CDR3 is TGCAGTGCTAGTTTCGGACGTGGCGGCTACACCTTC.